This TCR beta chain is drawn from a study of cytomegalovirus exposure and HLA in healthy donors. In the study overall: Earlier findings included roughly 120 million unique TCR beta sequences obtained from roughly 200 million T cells.

General study results and limits: In a later analysis, HLA-C alleles had the fewest associated TCRs, DRB1 alleles the most. From TCR beta sequences, most subjects' HLA-A and HLA-B alleles were reportedly predicted accurately. Across donors, sequencing depth was assumed by presence/absence analyses to be roughly uniform.

On this clone itself: Its target is not known.

In the PCR, 60 Vbeta and 13 Jbeta primers were used. The assay was immunoSEQ multiplex PCR, and TCRdb's table has in-frame clones only and misses some. The sample shows 100,000 to 150,000 clones, approximately 78% of them seen only once. Germline V gene sequence: CDR1 MNHEY, CDR2 SVGAGI. The CDR3 extends over 15 amino acids. V lost 0 bases to trimming and J lost 6 bases, with 14 bases between them. What was sequenced was PBMCs. The sequence was collected from a man aged 40-50 years in good health and CMV-seronegative. The chain carries TRBV6-5 and TRBJ1-2; no definite D call. CDR3 protein: CASSYSFVTGNGYTF. CDR3 nucleotide sequence: TGTGCCAGCAGTTACTCTTTCGTGACGGGGAATGGCTACACCTTC.